This T cell receptor (beta chain) was documented in a study of T-cell memory formation after mild COVID-19. This clonotype was detected only once. Its antigen is undetermined. TCRalpha and TCRbeta libraries used 5'RACE with constant-segment primers and UMIs. Via MiXCR, TCRdb re-called the 5' RACE reads, giving one row per CDR3 protein. The sample holds hundreds of thousands of distinct CDR3 sequences; around 15% are singletons and the top ten take about 7.5%. Study results and limitations: In second-wave clones peaking day 37, SARS-CoV-2 specificity remained unconfirmed. While clones contracting from day 15 to 85 were balanced between CD4 and CD8, later expanders leaned CD4+. Some clones that responded turned up in pre-infection memory, which suggests that cross-reactive memory joined in.

The material sequenced was PBMCs or a T cell subset sorted from them (not recorded which). The TCR originated in an adult woman who had mild COVID-19 (a few samples of this study predate the infection). Cell type and time point are not known.

CDR3 coding DNA: TGTGCCAGCAGCCTATCGGCTATGGCCCTTTATGGCTACACCTTC. Translation gives CASSLSAMALYGYTF. The chain recombines TRBV13 with TRBJ1-2, with D unclear. Trimming shortened V by 5 bases and J by 5 bases, and 18 bases separated the two germline ends. The germline V gene has CDR1 PRHDT and CDR2 FYEKMQ (reference sequence). The CDR3 is 15 amino acids.